This T cell receptor (beta chain) stems from a study of T cells in Graves' hyperthyroidism and ophthalmopathy. This clonotype was counted ten times or more. V was pared by 6 bases and J by 1 base, with 12 bases between. The CDR3 loop spans 14 amino acids. TCR beta CDR3 sequences were amplified from RNA transcripts. The TCR CDR3 was amplified in a first-round RT-PCR using the HTBI primer set. TCRdb called the multiplex PCR reads again in MiXCR, with one record for every CDR3 protein. This sample has approximately 330,000 distinct CDR3 sequences, with around a sixth found just once. The V call is TRBV12-3 or TRBV12-4, the J call TRBJ2-5; D unresolved. What was sequenced was blood. This clonotype originated in a woman between 45 and 65 years old with Graves' hyperthyroidism. Written as DNA, the CDR3 is TGTGCCAGCAGCCCCCGACGGACCCAAGAGACCCAGTACTTC. Translation gives CASSPRRTQETQYF.